This T cell receptor (beta chain) was observed in a study of blood T cell repertoires in COVID-19 (dated by TCRdb to about 2020). Regarding the complete study: Samples from collaborators originated in the United States, Italy and Spain and spanned both the acute and convalescent phases of COVID-19. The material from the prospective study consisted of cDNA or gDNA derived from T cells, B-cell-depleted T cells, or PBMCs. Subjects who had been exposed to COVID-19, were actively infected with it, or had recovered from it provided the deeply sampled blood TCRbeta repertoires that made up the dataset. A freely available public database, intended as a resource for researchers studying the immune response to SARS-CoV-2, is where the repertoires were released. Samples came from the ongoing ImmuneRACE study (first 160 participants) plus 1,254 subjects from 6 global collaborators. The sample metadata nearly always contained a de-identified subject ID, COVID-19 status, age in years and sex. HLA class I and class II types, where available, came from metadata supplied by the sample provider rather than from assay-based typing. What the research found in general, with its limitations: How much clinical and demographic metadata was included differed by source and by participant, and the metadata was provided uncurated.

TCRbeta CDR3 regions were amplified from genomic DNA using the immunoSEQ Assay, a bias-controlled multiplex PCR. In the paper's pipeline: Nucleated cell counts per sample were estimated from amplification of reference gene primers within the assay. To quantify the absolute abundance of each unique TCRbeta CDR3 rearrangement, sequence reads were collapsed and filtered. For each sample, productive Simpson clonality was calculated as the square root of Simpson's diversity index across productive rearrangements. Sourced from immuneACCESS, this table was stored by TCRdb with only in-frame sequences that have V and J called. A share of the clones is absent; for the studies checked, an unresolved V gene accounts for under half, and the remainder has no known explanation. The V and J calls and clone size are taken from that table; D and trimming were inferred from the DNA. This sample has roughly 75,000 clones in its table, and 86% of those were observed once. The ten most abundant clones make up approximately 15% of the sample.

The sample holds one count of this clone. Its cognate antigen has yet to be identified. No per-base quality is available; no much larger clone lies one base away. The collaborating institutions used their own protocols to collect whole blood in K2EDTA tubes. Collaborator samples were shipped for TCRbeta analysis as frozen whole blood, isolated PBMCs, or DNA extracted from either sample type. The CDR3 measures 15 amino acids from cysteine to phenylalanine. Only CDR3 DNA remains: 45 bases, in frame from the first base. Trimming accounts for 5 bases at V and 6 bases at J, while the number of junction bases matched to no gene is 9. CDR1 is given as SGHTA and CDR2 as FQGNSA, both from the germline V gene.

The V gene is TRBV7-2 and the J gene is TRBJ2-3, and 9 junction bases match TRBD2. The source material was peripheral blood. The receptor was isolated from a man aged 80 or over in a cohort sampled during active COVID-19. The CDR3 region has the sequence CASSRLAGTSDTQYF. The DNA sequence reads TGTGCCAGCAGCAGGCTAGCGGGGACCAGCGATACGCAGTATTTT.